A selection of T cell receptor beta chains follows, all from one sample in a study of blood T cell repertoires in COVID-19. Measured with immunoSEQ multiplex PCR; TCRdb has only the in-frame clones, and not every one. The sample comprises 70,000 to 100,000 clones, 90% of which are singletons, and roughly 4.5% rests with the top ten. Specimen: peripheral blood. These receptor sequences come from a woman over 75 with active or convalescent COVID-19. The CDR3 runs from the conserved cysteine through the conserved F or W. The D gene is left open where the match is weak. Clone size, where shown, is once, few, many, or a class for clones that have expanded.

>.|TRBD1|TRBJ1-1|TRBV5-1
CASSSTGGISEAFF
TGCGCCAGCAGCTCCACAGGGGGCATCTCTGAAGCTTTCTTT
>once|TRBD1|TRBJ1-5|TRBV28
CASSFGTARNQPQHF
TGTGCCAGCAGTTTCGGGACAGCAAGAAATCAGCCCCAGCATTTT
>.|TRBD2|TRBJ2-1|TRBV27
CASSTLLAGGPGEQFF
TGTGCCAGCAGTACCTTACTAGCGGGAGGGCCAGGTGAGCAGTTCTTC
>once|.|TRBJ2-7|TRBV29-1
CSAKGSPSGLYEQYF
TGCAGCGCTAAGGGGAGCCCAAGCGGGCTGTACGAGCAGTACTTC
>.|.|TRBJ1-5|TRBV6-6
CASRDREDQPQHF
TGTGCCAGCAGGGACCGGGAGGATCAGCCCCAGCATTTT
>.|TRBD2|TRBJ2-3|TRBV5-4
CASSSGTSGRALFADTQYF
TGTGCCAGCAGCTCCGGGACTAGCGGGAGGGCCCTCTTCGCAGATACGCAGTATTTT
>.|.|TRBJ2-1|TRBV27
CASSLLAGSTSYNEQFF
TGTGCCAGCAGTTTATTGGCAGGGTCTACCTCCTACAATGAGCAGTTCTTC
>.|TRBD2|TRBJ2-6|TRBV27
CASSPRLAGGLGNANVLTF
TGTGCCAGCAGTCCTAGACTAGCGGGAGGCCTGGGAAACGCCAACGTCCTGACTTTC
>.|.|TRBJ2-2|TRBV19
CASTPRPGVWTGELFF
TGTGCCAGTACTCCCCGGCCCGGGGTATGGACCGGGGAGCTGTTTTTT
>once|.|TRBJ1-3|TRBV12-3/TRBV12-4
CASSLGRINTIYF
TGTGCCAGCAGTTTAGGGCGGATAAACACCATATATTTT
>.|.|TRBJ1-5|TRBV29-1
CSVEDRDAQHF
TGCAGCGTTGAAGATCGCGATGCCCAGCATTTT
>.|.|TRBJ2-1|TRBV10-3
CAIRGGLRETAEQFF
TGTGCCATCAGGGGGGGACTGCGGGAAACCGCTGAGCAGTTCTTC
>.|TRBD2|TRBJ2-5|TRBV28
CASSLSLAESQETQYF
TGTGCCAGCAGTTTGTCACTAGCGGAATCTCAAGAGACCCAGTACTTC
>.|.|TRBJ2-6|TRBV6-6
CASSLSRSGANVLTF
TGTGCCAGCAGTCTCTCGAGATCCGGGGCCAACGTCCTGACTTTC
>.|TRBD2|TRBJ2-7|TRBV5-8
CASSLVSSGRASYEQYF
TGTGCCAGCAGCTTGGTGTCTAGCGGGAGGGCCTCCTACGAGCAGTACTTC
>.|TRBD2|TRBJ2-7|TRBV30
CAWSVGTSGRKQYF
TGTGCCTGGAGTGTTGGGACTAGCGGGAGGAAGCAGTACTTC
>.|.|TRBJ1-1|TRBV28
CASSKWAENTEAFF
TGTGCCAGCAGTAAGTGGGCAGAGAACACTGAAGCTTTCTTT
>.|.|TRBJ1-3|TRBV28
CASTLGNTIYF
TGTGCCAGCACCCTCGGAAACACCATATATTTT
>.|.|TRBJ1-1|TRBV20-1
CSAPRNTEAFF
TGCAGTGCTCCGCGTAACACTGAAGCTTTCTTT
>once|TRBD2|TRBJ2-7|TRBV25-1
CASTPSGSSEQYF
TGTGCCAGCACCCCTAGCGGGAGCAGCGAGCAGTACTTC
>.|.|TRBJ1-2|TRBV28
CASSLGAAYGYTF
TGTGCCAGCAGTTTAGGGGCAGCCTATGGCTACACCTTC
>.|.|TRBJ2-2|TRBV5-8
CASSSGRGTGELFF
TGTGCCAGCAGCTCCGGCAGGGGTACCGGGGAGCTGTTTTTT
>.|TRBD1|TRBJ1-6|TRBV6-5
CASSYAGTGDSPLHF
TGTGCCAGCAGTTACGCCGGGACAGGGGATTCACCCCTCCACTTT
>once|TRBD1|TRBJ2-3|TRBV7-3
CASSFGQGVDTQYF
TGTGCCAGCAGCTTCGGACAGGGGGTAGATACGCAGTATTTT
>.|.|TRBJ2-7|TRBV19
CASSMGLTYEQYF
TGTGCCAGTAGTATGGGCTTAACCTACGAGCAGTACTTC
>.|.|TRBJ1-2|TRBV10-3
CANSRDLQGDGYTF
TGTGCCAACAGCCGGGACCTACAGGGAGATGGCTACACCTTC
>.|TRBD1|TRBJ1-2|TRBV6-2/TRBV6-3
CASSTSRKGQGDGYTF
TGTGCCAGCAGTACCAGCCGAAAGGGACAGGGGGATGGCTACACCTTC
>.|.|TRBJ2-7|TRBV19
CASSIDRNRVLKRRQKTYEQYF
TGTGCCAGTAGTATAGATCGAAACAGGGTTCTAAAGCGCCGACAAAAAACCTACGAGCAGTACTTC
>.|.|TRBJ2-7|TRBV7-2
CASSLDRTHHEQYF
TGTGCCAGCAGCTTAGACAGGACCCACCACGAGCAGTACTTC
>.|TRBD1|TRBJ2-7|TRBV14
CASSLWTGGYEQYF
TGTGCCAGCAGCCTATGGACAGGGGGGTACGAGCAGTACTTC
>.|TRBD1|TRBJ2-7|TRBV5-4
CASSLGRLGTAAYEQYF
TGTGCCAGCAGCTTGGGCCGTCTGGGGACAGCAGCCTACGAGCAGTACTTC
>.|TRBD2|TRBJ2-1|TRBV9
CASSVGASGRNEQFF
TGTGCCAGCAGCGTAGGTGCTAGCGGGAGGAATGAGCAGTTCTTC
>.|.|TRBJ1-1|TRBV6-2/TRBV6-3
CASSYDPQGPLMNTEAFF
TGTGCCAGCAGTTACGATCCCCAGGGGCCGCTCATGAACACTGAAGCTTTCTTT